The rows below give T cell receptor beta chains drawn from one sample of a study of blood T cell repertoires in COVID-19. Assay used: immunoSEQ multiplex PCR; TCRdb lists only in-frame clones, some missing. The sample has some 300,000 clones; 85% to 90% are singletons. The specimen was PBMCs or T cells enriched from blood (not recorded which). The source of these receptors is a woman aged 25 to 39 who had recovered from COVID-19. CDR3s include the opening cysteine and the closing phenylalanine or tryptophan. The D gene is left open where the match is weak. Some rows mark clone size as missing; the rest say once, few, many or name a class of expanded clone.

abundance: few; v_gene: TRBV11-2; d_gene: .; len: 15; j_gene: TRBJ1-4; CDR3nt: TGTGCCAGCAGCTTACAGGGAAACCCTAATGAAAAACTGTTTTTT; CDR3aa: CASSLQGNPNEKLFF
abundance: .; v_gene: TRBV30; d_gene: TRBD1; len: 13; j_gene: TRBJ1-5; CDR3nt: TGTGCCTGGAGTGCCCAGGGGGGTCAGCCCCAGCATTTT; CDR3aa: CAWSAQGGQPQHF
abundance: .; v_gene: TRBV28; d_gene: .; len: 15; j_gene: TRBJ2-1; CDR3nt: TGTGCCAGCAGTTTTCGTTATAGCTCCTACAATGAGCAGTTCTTC; CDR3aa: CASSFRYSSYNEQFF
abundance: .; v_gene: TRBV27; d_gene: TRBD1; len: 15; j_gene: TRBJ1-2; CDR3nt: TGTGCCAGCAGTTTATCCCCCGGGACAGGGTCTGGCTACACCTTC; CDR3aa: CASSLSPGTGSGYTF
abundance: .; v_gene: TRBV11-2; d_gene: TRBD1; len: 12; j_gene: TRBJ1-1; CDR3nt: TGTGCCAGCAGCTTCGGGACAGGGAGAGCTTTCTTT; CDR3aa: CASSFGTGRAFF
abundance: .; v_gene: TRBV11-2; d_gene: TRBD2; len: 12; j_gene: TRBJ2-7; CDR3nt: TGTGCCAGCAGCTTAGAACTAGCGGGGCCGTACTTC; CDR3aa: CASSLELAGPYF
abundance: .; v_gene: TRBV7-3; d_gene: TRBD2; len: 16; j_gene: TRBJ2-1; CDR3nt: TGTGCCAGCAGCTTAACACTAGCGGGAGTCTGGAATGAGCAGTTCTTC; CDR3aa: CASSLTLAGVWNEQFF
abundance: .; v_gene: TRBV19; d_gene: TRBD1; len: 17; j_gene: TRBJ2-3; CDR3nt: TGTGCCAGTAGTGACCGGGACAGGGGGCTTCGCACAGATACGCAGTATTTT; CDR3aa: CASSDRDRGLRTDTQYF
abundance: .; v_gene: TRBV7-8; d_gene: TRBD1; len: 14; j_gene: TRBJ2-7; CDR3nt: TGTGCCAGCAGCTTAAGACAGGGGGGCAACGAGCAGTACTTC; CDR3aa: CASSLRQGGNEQYF
abundance: .; v_gene: TRBV28; d_gene: .; len: 12; j_gene: TRBJ2-1; CDR3nt: TGTGCCAGCAGTTTTGGTGGGCAGGTTAAATTCTTC; CDR3aa: CASSFGGQVKFF
abundance: .; v_gene: TRBV6-2/TRBV6-3; d_gene: .; len: 15; j_gene: TRBJ2-6; CDR3nt: TGTGCCAGCAGCCGGGGCGCTAATGGGGCCAACGTCCTGACTTTC; CDR3aa: CASSRGANGANVLTF
abundance: .; v_gene: TRBV9; d_gene: .; len: 15; j_gene: TRBJ2-7; CDR3nt: TGTGCCAGCAGCGTTCACGGGGGAAGCTCCTACGAGCAGTACTTC; CDR3aa: CASSVHGGSSYEQYF
abundance: few; v_gene: TRBV9; d_gene: TRBD2; len: 15; j_gene: TRBJ2-7; CDR3nt: TGTGCCAGCAGCGGGGGGCCAGCGGGAGGGTACGAGCAGTACTTC; CDR3aa: CASSGGPAGGYEQYF
abundance: .; v_gene: TRBV5-6; d_gene: TRBD2; len: 15; j_gene: TRBJ2-1; CDR3nt: TGTGCCAGCAGCCCTGGACTAGCGGGAAACAATGAGCAGTTCTTC; CDR3aa: CASSPGLAGNNEQFF
abundance: few; v_gene: TRBV11-2; d_gene: .; len: 19; j_gene: TRBJ1-2; CDR3nt: TGTGCCAGCAGCCCGGACTGGGCCGGAGCCAAAGCCCCAAACTATGGCTACACCTTC; CDR3aa: CASSPDWAGAKAPNYGYTF
abundance: .; v_gene: TRBV6-5; d_gene: TRBD2; len: 15; j_gene: TRBJ2-5; CDR3nt: TGTGCCAGCAGCCCCAGGACTAGCGGCAGTGGGACCCAGTACTTC; CDR3aa: CASSPRTSGSGTQYF
abundance: .; v_gene: TRBV19; d_gene: .; len: 16; j_gene: TRBJ1-1; CDR3nt: TGTGCCAGTAGTATACCCGAGACAGGATTGAACACTGAAGCTTTCTTT; CDR3aa: CASSIPETGLNTEAFF
abundance: .; v_gene: TRBV2; d_gene: .; len: 15; j_gene: TRBJ2-1; CDR3nt: TGTGCCAGGTATCAAACCAGCGAGTCCTACAATGAGCAGTTCTTC; CDR3aa: CARYQTSESYNEQFF
abundance: .; v_gene: TRBV11-2; d_gene: .; len: 12; j_gene: TRBJ2-7; CDR3nt: TGTGCCAGCAGCAACAGGGTTAACGAGCAGTACTTC; CDR3aa: CASSNRVNEQYF
abundance: .; v_gene: TRBV18; d_gene: .; len: 16; j_gene: TRBJ1-1; CDR3nt: TGTGCCAGCTCACCACCGGTTCGGCAGGCCAGCACTGAAGCTTTCTTT; CDR3aa: CASSPPVRQASTEAFF
abundance: .; v_gene: TRBV7-2; d_gene: .; len: 16; j_gene: TRBJ1-3; CDR3nt: TGTGCCAGCAGTTCATTGGGAGGGGGGATTGGAAACACCATATATTTT; CDR3aa: CASSSLGGGIGNTIYF
abundance: .; v_gene: TRBV19; d_gene: .; len: 16; j_gene: TRBJ1-1; CDR3nt: TGTGCCAGTAGTCTACAGGGTCGGTTAGTAGGAACTGAAGCTTTCTTT; CDR3aa: CASSLQGRLVGTEAFF
abundance: few; v_gene: TRBV7-3; d_gene: .; len: 15; j_gene: TRBJ1-2; CDR3nt: TGTGCCAGCAGCCCCGAAGGGCAGGGTTTCTATGGCTACACCTTC; CDR3aa: CASSPEGQGFYGYTF
abundance: .; v_gene: TRBV7-6; d_gene: TRBD1; len: 20; j_gene: TRBJ2-2; CDR3nt: TGTGCCAGCAGCCTAATCCGGGGACAGGGCTTTTCAGCGAACACCGGGGAGCTGTTTTTT; CDR3aa: CASSLIRGQGFSANTGELFF
abundance: .; v_gene: TRBV28; d_gene: .; len: 16; j_gene: TRBJ2-2; CDR3nt: TGTGCCAGCAGTTTACCCAGGGTTATGGACACCGGGGAGCTGTTTTTT; CDR3aa: CASSLPRVMDTGELFF
abundance: .; v_gene: TRBV5-1; d_gene: .; len: 16; j_gene: TRBJ2-6; CDR3nt: TGCGCCAGCAGCTTGGCCCCAGGATCTGGGGCCAACGTCCTGACTTTC; CDR3aa: CASSLAPGSGANVLTF
abundance: .; v_gene: TRBV19; d_gene: TRBD1; len: 16; j_gene: TRBJ1-2; CDR3nt: TGTGCCAGTAGTAAGGGGGCGAGAGGGGTAGTAACTGGCTACACCTTC; CDR3aa: CASSKGARGVVTGYTF
abundance: .; v_gene: TRBV10-1; d_gene: TRBD1; len: 16; j_gene: TRBJ2-1; CDR3nt: TGCGCCAGCAGGATGGGACAGGGGGTAGGGTTCAATGAGCAGTTCTTC; CDR3aa: CASRMGQGVGFNEQFF
abundance: few; v_gene: TRBV7-2; d_gene: .; len: 15; j_gene: TRBJ2-6; CDR3nt: TGTGCCAGCAGCCCAGGAGGCTCTGGGGCCAACGTCCTGACTTTC; CDR3aa: CASSPGGSGANVLTF
abundance: .; v_gene: TRBV5-8; d_gene: .; len: 15; j_gene: TRBJ2-1; CDR3nt: TGTGCCAGCAGCTTGCGACAAAGACCCTACAATGAGCAGTTCTTC; CDR3aa: CASSLRQRPYNEQFF
abundance: .; v_gene: TRBV7-6; d_gene: TRBD1; len: 14; j_gene: TRBJ2-7; CDR3nt: TGTGCCAGCAGCTTAGGGGGACAGCTCTACGAGCAGTACTTC; CDR3aa: CASSLGGQLYEQYF
abundance: .; v_gene: TRBV3-1/TRBV3-2; d_gene: .; len: 16; j_gene: TRBJ1-1; CDR3nt: TGTGCCAGCAGCCAAGGTTACGGGGGAGGTTACACTGAAGCTTTCTTT; CDR3aa: CASSQGYGGGYTEAFF
abundance: .; v_gene: TRBV5-1; d_gene: .; len: 12; j_gene: TRBJ2-7; CDR3nt: TGCGCCAGCAGCATTCTCGGACTGGAGCAGTACTTC; CDR3aa: CASSILGLEQYF
abundance: .; v_gene: TRBV19; d_gene: TRBD1; len: 12; j_gene: TRBJ2-7; CDR3nt: TGTGCCAGTAGTTCGCCAGGGGGCGCGGAGTACTTC; CDR3aa: CASSSPGGAEYF
abundance: .; v_gene: TRBV5-1; d_gene: TRBD1; len: 15; j_gene: TRBJ1-2; CDR3nt: TGCGCCAGCAGCCTAGGGACAGGGAGTAACTATGGCTACACCTTC; CDR3aa: CASSLGTGSNYGYTF
abundance: .; v_gene: TRBV4-1; d_gene: TRBD2; len: 17; j_gene: TRBJ2-7; CDR3nt: TGCGCCAGCAGCCAATTGATCCCGGGACTAAACTCTTACGAGCAGTACTTC; CDR3aa: CASSQLIPGLNSYEQYF
abundance: .; v_gene: TRBV7-2; d_gene: .; len: 15; j_gene: TRBJ2-1; CDR3nt: TGTGCCAGCAGCTTAGTAGTGACTACTAACAATGAGCAGTTCTTC; CDR3aa: CASSLVVTTNNEQFF
abundance: .; v_gene: TRBV20-1; d_gene: TRBD2; len: 16; j_gene: TRBJ2-7; CDR3nt: TGCAGTGCTAGTTTCGGGGATAGCGGGAGAACCTACGAGCAGTACTTC; CDR3aa: CSASFGDSGRTYEQYF
abundance: once; v_gene: TRBV5-3; d_gene: TRBD1; len: 15; j_gene: TRBJ2-7; CDR3nt: TGTGCCAGAAGCCCCGTTGCGCAGGGGGCGAGGGAGCAGTACTTC; CDR3aa: CARSPVAQGAREQYF
abundance: .; v_gene: TRBV3-1/TRBV3-2; d_gene: .; len: 15; j_gene: TRBJ1-6; CDR3nt: TGTGCCAGCAGCCGCCGGGGCACAGGGCACTCACCCCTCCACTTT; CDR3aa: CASSRRGTGHSPLHF
abundance: .; v_gene: TRBV20-1; d_gene: .; len: 11; j_gene: TRBJ1-2; CDR3nt: TGCAGTGCTACCGCTAACTATGGCTACACCTTC; CDR3aa: CSATANYGYTF
abundance: .; v_gene: TRBV11-2; d_gene: .; len: 16; j_gene: TRBJ1-5; CDR3nt: TGTGCCAGCAGCTTAGTAGGGGGATATAGCAATCAGCCCCAGCATTTT; CDR3aa: CASSLVGGYSNQPQHF
abundance: .; v_gene: TRBV12-3/TRBV12-4; d_gene: .; len: 12; j_gene: TRBJ2-3; CDR3nt: TGTGCCAGCAGTTTGTCAACAGATACGCAGTATTTT; CDR3aa: CASSLSTDTQYF
abundance: .; v_gene: TRBV28; d_gene: TRBD2; len: 12; j_gene: TRBJ2-1; CDR3nt: TGTGCCAGCAAACCCGGGACTGGCGGGAGGTTCTTC; CDR3aa: CASKPGTGGRFF
abundance: .; v_gene: TRBV4-1; d_gene: .; len: 14; j_gene: TRBJ1-4; CDR3nt: TGCGCCAGCAGCTCCGGCGGGGGGCATGAAAAACTGTTTTTT; CDR3aa: CASSSGGGHEKLFF
abundance: .; v_gene: TRBV20-1; d_gene: .; len: 11; j_gene: TRBJ2-1; CDR3nt: TGCAGTGCTTCCGTCTGGCATGAGCAGTTCTTC; CDR3aa: CSASVWHEQFF
abundance: .; v_gene: TRBV10-3; d_gene: .; len: 14; j_gene: TRBJ1-5; CDR3nt: TGTGCCATCAGTGATCGACAGACTAATCAGCCCCAGCATTTT; CDR3aa: CAISDRQTNQPQHF
abundance: .; v_gene: TRBV10-2; d_gene: .; len: 14; j_gene: TRBJ2-7; CDR3nt: TGCGCCAGCTCAACGGGGGGCGCAGTCGCCGAGCAGTACTTC; CDR3aa: CASSTGGAVAEQYF
abundance: .; v_gene: TRBV20-1; d_gene: TRBD2; len: 11; j_gene: TRBJ2-1; CDR3nt: TGCAGTGCCGGACTAGAACATGAGCAGTTCTTC; CDR3aa: CSAGLEHEQFF
abundance: .; v_gene: TRBV28; d_gene: .; len: 15; j_gene: TRBJ1-3; CDR3nt: TGTGCCAGCACTCCATCAATCAGAACTGGAAACACCATATATTTT; CDR3aa: CASTPSIRTGNTIYF
abundance: .; v_gene: TRBV19; d_gene: .; len: 15; j_gene: TRBJ1-2; CDR3nt: TGTGCCAGTAGTATCCTTGGGACACCAACGGGTGGCTACACCTTC; CDR3aa: CASSILGTPTGGYTF
abundance: .; v_gene: TRBV28; d_gene: .; len: 11; j_gene: TRBJ1-2; CDR3nt: TGTGCCAGCAGTGACAGAGATGGCTACACCTTC; CDR3aa: CASSDRDGYTF
abundance: .; v_gene: TRBV13; d_gene: .; len: 18; j_gene: TRBJ1-3; CDR3nt: TGTGCCAGCAGCTTAGGGAGCACGAGGGATGACTCTGGAAACACCATATATTTT; CDR3aa: CASSLGSTRDDSGNTIYF
abundance: .; v_gene: TRBV6-6; d_gene: TRBD2; len: 18; j_gene: TRBJ2-5; CDR3nt: TGTGCCAGCAGTCTTTTCCCCGGTCTAGCGGGAGAGGAAGAGACCCAGTACTTC; CDR3aa: CASSLFPGLAGEEETQYF
abundance: .; v_gene: TRBV7-2; d_gene: TRBD2; len: 15; j_gene: TRBJ2-7; CDR3nt: TGTGCCAGCAGCTTAGTGGCTAGCGGGAGCTTGGAGCAGTACTTC; CDR3aa: CASSLVASGSLEQYF
abundance: few; v_gene: TRBV7-9; d_gene: .; len: 14; j_gene: TRBJ2-7; CDR3nt: TGTGCCAGCAGCTTAGAATACAGACCCTACGAGCAGTACTTC; CDR3aa: CASSLEYRPYEQYF
abundance: .; v_gene: TRBV7-6; d_gene: TRBD2; len: 16; j_gene: TRBJ2-3; CDR3nt: TGTGCCAGCAGCTCTATCCTAGCGGGGAGCACAGATACGCAGTATTTT; CDR3aa: CASSSILAGSTDTQYF
abundance: .; v_gene: TRBV7-9; d_gene: TRBD1; len: 14; j_gene: TRBJ1-1; CDR3nt: TGTGCCAGCAGCACCCGACAGGGGTCGGCTGAAGCTTTCTTT; CDR3aa: CASSTRQGSAEAFF
abundance: .; v_gene: TRBV6-5; d_gene: TRBD1; len: 14; j_gene: TRBJ1-3; CDR3nt: TGTGCCAGCAGTTACCGGGGACAGGTAGACACCATATATTTT; CDR3aa: CASSYRGQVDTIYF